This TCR beta chain was recorded in a study of control samples from healthy donors and cancer patients. V was shortened by 7 bases and J by 8 bases, with 21 bases between the two germline ends. Germline loops: CDR1 SGHTA, CDR2 FQGNSA. This CDR3 comprises 16 residues. The data were produced by immunoSEQ multiplex PCR, yet TCRdb's version contains in-frame clones alone and is incomplete. The sample lists some 77,000 clones; approximately 88% were seen once. The sequencing sample was made of blood. The receptor comes from a woman aged 60 to 75 in good health. This chain joins TRBV7-2 and TRBJ1-6; perhaps TRBD1 as D (5 bases). The CDR3 nucleotides are TGTGCCAGCACCCTTCCCGGGCTGGGGCAGGATTCACCCCTCCACTTT. Translated, it gives CASTLPGLGQDSPLHF.